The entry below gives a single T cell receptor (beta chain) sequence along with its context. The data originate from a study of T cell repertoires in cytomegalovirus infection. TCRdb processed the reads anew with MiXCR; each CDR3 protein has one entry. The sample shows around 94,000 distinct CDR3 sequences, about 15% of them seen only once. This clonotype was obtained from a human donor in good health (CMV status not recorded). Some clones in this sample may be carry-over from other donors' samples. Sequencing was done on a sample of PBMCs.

The CDR3 region has the DNA TGTGCCACTGGGACGGGGGGCCACACCATATATTTT. It codes for CATGTGGHTIYF. The chain links TRBV10-3 to TRBJ1-3; the D gene is possibly TRBD1 (6 bases). Per germline, CDR1 ENHRY and CDR2 SYGVKD. The CDR3 extends over 12 amino acids. The germline V and J ends were trimmed by 10 bases and 8 bases, with 15 bases remaining between them.